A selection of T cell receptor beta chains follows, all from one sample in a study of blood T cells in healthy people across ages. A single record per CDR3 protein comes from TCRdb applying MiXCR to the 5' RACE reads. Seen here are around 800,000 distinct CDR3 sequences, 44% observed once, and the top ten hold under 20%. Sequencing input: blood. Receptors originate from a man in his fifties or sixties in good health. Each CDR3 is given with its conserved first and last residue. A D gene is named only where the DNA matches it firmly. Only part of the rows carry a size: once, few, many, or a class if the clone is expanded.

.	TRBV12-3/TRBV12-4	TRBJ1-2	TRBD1	TGTGCCAGCAACCTACACCGGGACAGGGGTTATGGCTACACCTTC	CASNLHRDRGYGYTF
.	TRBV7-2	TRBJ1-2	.	TGTGCCAGCAGCTTAAACTCAGGGCCTAACTATGGCTACACCTTC	CASSLNSGPNYGYTF
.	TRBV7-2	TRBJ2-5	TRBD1	TGTGCCAGCAGCTTAGCCGGCAGGGGGCTAGGGCAGTACTTC	CASSLAGRGLGQYF
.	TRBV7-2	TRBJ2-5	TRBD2	TGTGCCAGCAAAAGTAGAGGGACTAGCGACTTCGGACAAGAGACCCAGTACTTC	CASKSRGTSDFGQETQYF
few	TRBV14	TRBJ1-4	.	TGTGCCAGCAGCCAGGGACCTGGTGAAAAACTGTTTTTT	CASSQGPGEKLFF
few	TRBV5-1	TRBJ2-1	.	TGCGCCAGCAGCTTGGTGGCACAGGAGGGCAATGAGCAGTTCTTC	CASSLVAQEGNEQFF
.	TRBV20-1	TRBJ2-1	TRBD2	TGCAGTGCTATAGCGGGGGGAACCTACAATGAGCAGTTCTTC	CSAIAGGTYNEQFF
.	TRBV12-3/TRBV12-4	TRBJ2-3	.	TGTGCCAGCGGCCTAAGGGCAGATATGCAGTATTTT	CASGLRADMQYF
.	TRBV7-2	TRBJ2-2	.	TGTGCCAGCAGCCCCGTAAACAGGAGGGGGGAGCTGTTTTTT	CASSPVNRRGELFF
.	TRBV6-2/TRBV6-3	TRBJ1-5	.	TGTGCCAGCAGGGAGAGCAATCAGCCCCAGCATTTT	CASRESNQPQHF
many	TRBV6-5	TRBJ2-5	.	TGTGCCAGCAGGCAAGGAGAGGCTATAAAAGAGACCCAGTACTTC	CASRQGEAIKETQYF
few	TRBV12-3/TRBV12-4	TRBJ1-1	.	TGTGCCAGCACCGAAGGGAGGGGGGGTGAAGCTTTCTTT	CASTEGRGGEAFF
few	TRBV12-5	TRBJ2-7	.	TGTGCTAGTGGAAGGGACCTCTACGAGCAGTACTTC	CASGRDLYEQYF
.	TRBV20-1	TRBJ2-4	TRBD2	TGCAGTGCCAGCGGGGGGGCAGGTTCCAAAAACATTCAGTACTTC	CSASGGAGSKNIQYF
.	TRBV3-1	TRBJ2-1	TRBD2	TGTGCCAGCAGCCTTGGCCCGGAGAGCGGGATCGATGAGCAGTTCTTC	CASSLGPESGIDEQFF
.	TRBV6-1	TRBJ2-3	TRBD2	TGTGCCAGCAGTGAGACCCTACTAGCGGGGGGGACTAGCACAGATACGCAGTATTTT	CASSETLLAGGTSTDTQYF
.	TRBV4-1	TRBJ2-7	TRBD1	TGCGCCAGCAGCCAACTGGCCGGACAGGGGGCTTACGAGCAGTACTTC	CASSQLAGQGAYEQYF
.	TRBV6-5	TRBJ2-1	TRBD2	TGTGCCAGCAGTTACTCGATACTAGCGGGGGCTATTCAAGAGCAGTTCTTC	CASSYSILAGAIQEQFF
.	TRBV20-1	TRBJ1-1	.	TGCAGTGCTAGTATGGGAAGCACTGAAGCTTTCTTT	CSASMGSTEAFF
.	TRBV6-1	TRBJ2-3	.	TGTGCCAGCAGAGTTTCCAGGACCACAGATACGCAGTATTTT	CASRVSRTTDTQYF
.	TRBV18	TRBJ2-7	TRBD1	TGTGCCAGCTCACCAGCCGCTTTGGACAGGGGTGGCGAGCAGTACTTC	CASSPAALDRGGEQYF
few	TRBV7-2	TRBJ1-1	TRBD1	TGTGCCAGCAGGCCTTACAGGGGTCAAGGAGCTTTCTTT	CASRPYRGQGAFF
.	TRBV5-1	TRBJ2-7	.	TGCGCCAGTAGGACAGCTGATGGCGAGCAGTACTTC	CASRTADGEQYF
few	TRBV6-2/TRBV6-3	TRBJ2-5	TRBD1	TGTGCCAGCAGTTACGGGACAGGGGCCCCAGAGACCCAGTACTTC	CASSYGTGAPETQYF
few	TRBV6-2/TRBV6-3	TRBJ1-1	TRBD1	TGTGCCAGCAGATCCCAGGGGGGGAATAAAGCTTTCTTT	CASRSQGGNKAFF
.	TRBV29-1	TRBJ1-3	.	TGCAGCGTTGCCATTACGAGCTCTGGAAACACCATATATTTT	CSVAITSSGNTIYF
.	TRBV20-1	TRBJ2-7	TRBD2	TGCAGTGCTAGAGGAGCTAGCCGGGGGGGCACAACTCCCTACGAGCAGTACTTC	CSARGASRGGTTPYEQYF
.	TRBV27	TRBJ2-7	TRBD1	TGTGCCAGCAGTTTGATCGGGACAGCGACCTACGAGCAGTACTTC	CASSLIGTATYEQYF
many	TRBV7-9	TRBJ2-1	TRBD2	TGTGCCAGCAGCTTTCGGACTAGCGGCCGCAATGAGCAGTTCTTC	CASSFRTSGRNEQFF
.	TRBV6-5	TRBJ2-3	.	TGTGCCAGCAGTCAGGGACTCCACAGTGGGCAGTATTTT	CASSQGLHSGQYF
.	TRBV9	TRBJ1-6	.	TGTGCCAGCAGCGCCGACAGCGCCGGGGGGCCCCTCCACTTT	CASSADSAGGPLHF
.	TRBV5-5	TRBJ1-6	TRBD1	TGTGCCAGCAGCTGGGGGACAGAGGATTCACCCCTCCACTTT	CASSWGTEDSPLHF
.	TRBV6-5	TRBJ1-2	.	TGTGCCAGCAGAGGGTCTCTCTATGGCTACACCTTC	CASRGSLYGYTF
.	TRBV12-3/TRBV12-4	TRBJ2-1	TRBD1	TGTGCCAGCAGCCAGGGACAGGCACATGAGCAGTTCTTC	CASSQGQAHEQFF
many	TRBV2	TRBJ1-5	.	TGTGCCAGCAGTCTGACAGGATATAGCAATCAGCCCCAGCATTTT	CASSLTGYSNQPQHF
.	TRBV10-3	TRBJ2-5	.	TGTGCCATCAGCCGGGACAAGTACCAAGAGACCCAGTACTTC	CAISRDKYQETQYF
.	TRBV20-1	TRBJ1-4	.	TGCAGTGCCAGTACGGGGGATCGAATTGAAAAACTGTTTTTT	CSASTGDRIEKLFF
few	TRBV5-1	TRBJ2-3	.	TGCGCCAGCAGCTTGTGGGGAACAAGCACAGATACGCAGTATTTT	CASSLWGTSTDTQYF
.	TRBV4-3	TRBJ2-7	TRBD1	TGCGCCAGCAGCCAAGATCTAAGGCTAGGGGGCCTCGAGCAGTACTTC	CASSQDLRLGGLEQYF
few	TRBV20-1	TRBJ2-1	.	TGCAGTGCTAGACCCCGGGACATCTACAATGAGCAGTTCTTC	CSARPRDIYNEQFF
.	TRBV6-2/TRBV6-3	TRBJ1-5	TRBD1	TGTGCCAGCAGTGACACAGGGGGCCGGCGCAATCAGCCCCAGCATTTT	CASSDTGGRRNQPQHF
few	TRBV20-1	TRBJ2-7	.	TGCAGTACTAGTCAGGTCGCCTACGAGCAGTACTTC	CSTSQVAYEQYF
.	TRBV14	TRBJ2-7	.	TGTGCCAGCAGCCGACAGCTGGGGGGCTACGAGCAGTACTTC	CASSRQLGGYEQYF
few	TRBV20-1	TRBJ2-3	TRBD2	TGCAGTGCGCCCGGACTAGCGGGGGGGATCACAGATACGCAGTATTTT	CSAPGLAGGITDTQYF
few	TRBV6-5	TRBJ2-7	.	TGTGCCAGCAGTTTGAGGGAAACGGGAGCCTACGAGCAGTACTTC	CASSLRETGAYEQYF
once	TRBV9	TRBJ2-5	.	TGTACCAGCAGCGTAGCTTACGGAGAAGAGACCCAGTACTTC	CTSSVAYGEETQYF
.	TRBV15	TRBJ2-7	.	TGTGCCACCAGCAGAGATGAAGGAGCCTACGAGCAGTACTTC	CATSRDEGAYEQYF
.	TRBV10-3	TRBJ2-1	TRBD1	TGTGCCATCAGTGCCTCAATGGGGCAGGGGGACAATGAGCAGTTCTTC	CAISASMGQGDNEQFF